This TCR beta chain appears in the sequencing data of a study of T cell clones after liver transplantation. In the study overall: Timepoints were pre-transplant, pre-withdrawal, and after withdrawal was completed or failed.

Method: immunoSEQ multiplex PCR; TCRdb's copy keeps in-frame clones and lacks some. The table records tens of thousands of clones, roughly two thirds of them present only once. Specimen: CD4+ T cells from blood, collected before liver transplant. This clonotype was sampled from a human donor who received a liver transplant.

Written as DNA, the CDR3 is TGTGCCAGCAGTTTTCCCACCGCAGGGAATTCACCCCTCCACTTT. As protein: CASSFPTAGNSPLHF. This rearrangement joins TRBV28 to TRBJ1-6; perhaps TRBD1 as D (5 bases). The V end lost 3 bases, the J end lost 7 bases, and 13 bases lay between the germline ends. CDR1 is MDHEN and CDR2 is SYDVKM in the germline V gene. The CDR3 has 15 residues.